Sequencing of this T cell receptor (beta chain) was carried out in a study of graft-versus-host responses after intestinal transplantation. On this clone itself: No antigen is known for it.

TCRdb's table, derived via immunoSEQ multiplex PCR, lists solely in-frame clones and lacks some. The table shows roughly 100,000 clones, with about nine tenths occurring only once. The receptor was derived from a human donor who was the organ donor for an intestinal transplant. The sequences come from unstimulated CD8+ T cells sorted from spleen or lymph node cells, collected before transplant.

The CDR3 region has the DNA TGTGCCAGCAGCCAGATTCCTCAAGAGACCCAGTACTTC. As protein: CASSQIPQETQYF. This chain uses TRBV7-6 with TRBJ2-5; D ambiguous. Trimming took off 5 bases at V and 2 bases at J, with 9 bases between the two ends. The CDR3 covers 13 residues. CDR1 and CDR2 (germline): SGHVS, FNYEAQ. Supplemented by reference TRBV7-6 and TRBJ2-5, the full variable domain reads GAGVSQSPRYKVTKRGQDVALRCDPISGHVSLYWYRQALGQGPEFLTYFNYEAQQDKSGLPNDRFSAERPEGSISTLTIQRTEQRDSAMYRCASSQIPQETQYFGPGTRLLVL.